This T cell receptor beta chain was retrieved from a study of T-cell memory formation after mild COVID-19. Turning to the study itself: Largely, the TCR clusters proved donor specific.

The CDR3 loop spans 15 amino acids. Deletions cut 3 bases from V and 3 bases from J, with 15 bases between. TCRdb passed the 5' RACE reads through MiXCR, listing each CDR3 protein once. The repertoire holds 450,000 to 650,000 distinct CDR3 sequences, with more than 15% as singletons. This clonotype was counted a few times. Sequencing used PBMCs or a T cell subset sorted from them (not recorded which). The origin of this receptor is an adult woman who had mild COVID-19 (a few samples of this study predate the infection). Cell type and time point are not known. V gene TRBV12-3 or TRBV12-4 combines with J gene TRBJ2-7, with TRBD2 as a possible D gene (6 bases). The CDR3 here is CASSFELAMDYEQYF. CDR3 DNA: TGTGCCAGCAGTTTTGAGCTAGCGATGGACTACGAGCAGTACTTC.